Listed here are 15 T cell receptor beta chains from one sample, sequenced in a study of cytomegalovirus exposure and HLA in healthy donors. PCR amplification relied on 60 Vbeta primers (plus 13 Jbeta primers). Clones were sequenced by immunoSEQ multiplex PCR, and TCRdb holds only the in-frame ones, with some missing. The sample has around 120,000 clones, about 66% seen once. The material sequenced was PBMCs. These receptors were taken from a man aged 25-45 years in good health and CMV-seropositive.

This clone was picked up a small number of times. The chain employs TRBV5-6 and TRBJ2-4, with 11 bases matching TRBD2. The CDR3 contains 15 residues. V shed 2 bases, J shed 9 bases, and the junction held 7 bases outside the gene matches. CDR1 and CDR2 from the germline V gene are SGHDT and YYEEEE. CDR3: CASSFTSGGWFIQYF. CDR3 coding DNA: TGTGCCAGCAGCTTCACTAGCGGGGGTTGGTTCATTCAGTACTTC.

This clone was seen a handful of times. The chain joins TRBV10-3 to TRBJ2-1; perhaps TRBD2 as D (6 bases). CDR3 length equals 12 residues. Germline values: CDR1 ENHRY, CDR2 SYGVKD. Trimming stripped 3 bases from V and 10 bases from J, with 10 bases between. CDR3 sequence reads: CAISDAAGEQFF. For the CDR3, the DNA is TGTGCCATCAGTGATGCGGCGGGGGAGCAGTTCTTC.

V usage is TRBV4-1 and J usage is TRBJ2-7, with TRBD2 as a possible D gene (6 bases). The V end was cut by 0 bases, the J end by 1 base, with 13 bases between. CDR1 MGHRA and CDR2 YSYEKL come from the germline V gene. This CDR3 is 16 amino acids long. The CDR3 is CASSQDSASGSYEQYF. CDR3 bases: TGCGCCAGCAGCCAAGATTCGGCGAGCGGGTCCTACGAGCAGTACTTC.

This chain connects TRBV11-1 to TRBJ2-7; TRBD2 matches at 7 bases. With V trimmed by 4 bases and J by 3 bases, 6 bases remained unmatched. This CDR3 has 14 amino acids. CDR1 is SGHAT, CDR2 FQDESV, per germline (reference sequence). The CDR3 is CASSSRSGRYEQYF. The CDR3 nucleotides read TGTGCCAGCAGCTCCCGTAGCGGGCGCTACGAGCAGTACTTC.

The chain employs TRBV25-1 and TRBJ2-3, with 8 bases lining up with TRBD2. CDR3 length equals 15 residues. Germline CDR1 and CDR2: MGHDK and SYGVNS. Unmatched junction bases numbered 11, after V lost 6 bases and J lost 6 bases. CDR3 in DNA: TGTGCCAGCAGGCCCGAGCGGGAGTGGGGGGATACGCAGTATTTT. It encodes CASRPEREWGDTQYF.

The V call is TRBV12-5, the J call TRBJ2-1, with 13 nucleotides matching TRBD2. This CDR3 contains 19 residues. Germline-derived CDR1 and CDR2 are LGHNT and FRNRAP. V shed 1 base, J shed 4 bases, and the junction held 10 bases outside the gene matches. Here the CDR3 DNA reads TGTGCTAGTGGTTTGGCCCTAGGACTAGCGGGAGTCTCATACAATGAGCAGTTCTTC. Translating gives CASGLALGLAGVSYNEQFF.

The V and J genes are TRBV5-1 and TRBJ2-7; 8 bases map to TRBD1. Trimming cost V 0 bases and J 3 bases; bases outside gene matches: 5. The length of the CDR3 is 15 residues. Looked up from germline, CDR1 is SGHRS and CDR2 is YFSETQ. The CDR3 region has the DNA TGCGCCAGCAGCTTGGGACAGGGGATTCTCTACGAGCAGTACTTC. It codes for CASSLGQGILYEQYF.

J is TRBJ2-7 and V is TRBV30; maybe TRBD2 (6 bases). The CDR3 loop spans 19 amino acids. Germline lookup yields CDR1 GTSNPN and CDR2 SVGIG (reference sequence). V was pared by 0 bases and J by 2 bases, with 26 bases between. The DNA for the CDR3 is TGTGCCTGGAGTGTAAAGCTTGTGCGTGGAGGGCGGGGACCCTACGAGCAGTACTTC. It encodes CAWSVKLVRGGRGPYEQYF.

As DNA, the CDR3 is TGTGCCAGCAGCCAAGAGTCGCTAGCGGGAGGCTACAATGAGCAGTTCTTC. This encodes CASSQESLAGGYNEQFF. The chain joins TRBV4-2 to TRBJ2-1; 11 bases match TRBD2. V trimming: 0 bases; J trimming: 3 bases; junction bases outside the gene matches: 4. The CDR3 covers 17 residues. The germline CDR1 and CDR2 sequences are LGHNA and YNFKEQ.

The chain has TRBV5-8 and TRBJ2-7; 9 nucleotides line up with TRBD2. Germline CDR1 and CDR2: SGHTS and YDEGEE. V shed 3 bases, J shed 2 bases, and the junction held 6 bases outside the gene matches. This CDR3 region has 15 residues. In DNA, the CDR3 is TGTGCCAGCAGCTGGCTAGCGGGGATTACCTACGAGCAGTACTTC. Protein sequence: CASSWLAGITYEQYF.

CDR3 sequence: CASSYSGRANEKLFF. CDR3 in DNA: TGTGCCAGCAGTTACTCAGGTCGGGCTAATGAAAAACTGTTTTTT. The chain carries TRBV6-5 and TRBJ1-4; no definite D call. The germline V gene has CDR1 MNHEY and CDR2 SVGAGI. This CDR3 region has 15 residues. V gave up 0 bases and J gave up 3 bases, with 8 bases separating them.

This clone was counted between two and nine times. The CDR3 nucleotides are TGTGCCAGCAACTCTGCTGGACGCAGGGATGGCTACACCTTC. Translation: CASNSAGRRDGYTF. The V and J genes are TRBV6-6 and TRBJ1-2, with D perhaps TRBD1 (5 bases). This CDR3 has 14 amino acids. Germline CDR1 is MNHNY and CDR2 is SVGAGI (reference sequence). Trimming removed 7 bases at V and 6 bases at J, with 18 bases between.

The chain links TRBV6-4 to TRBJ2-7; the match to TRBD2 covers 9 bases. CDR3 length equals 14 residues. J gave up 3 bases and V 4 bases, and 4 bases lay outside the gene matches. The germline V gene has CDR1 MRHNA and CDR2 SNTAGT. CDR3: CASSVRTSDYEQYF. The CDR3 coding sequence is TGTGCCAGCAGTGTCCGGACTAGCGACTACGAGCAGTACTTC.

The J gene is TRBJ2-7, the V gene TRBV19, with 9 bases fitting TRBD1. J gave up 4 bases and V 3 bases, and 7 bases lay outside the gene matches. The CDR3 runs to 15 residues. Germline V gene sequence: CDR1 LNHDA, CDR2 SQIVND (reference sequence). In DNA, the CDR3 is TGTGCCAGTAGTATCTCGGGACAGGGAAGTTACGAGCAGTACTTC. Translation: CASSISGQGSYEQYF.

The chain has TRBV5-1 and TRBJ2-1, with 11 bases that match TRBD2. CDR3 size: 17 residues. Germline V gene lookup returns CDR1 SGHRS and CDR2 YFSETQ. Trimming cost V 1 base and J 4 bases; bases outside gene matches: 7. The CDR3 protein is CASSLMGLAGGYNEQFF. The CDR3 DNA sequence: TGCGCCAGCAGCTTGATGGGGCTAGCGGGAGGATACAATGAGCAGTTCTTC.